This T cell receptor (beta chain) is drawn from a study of post-analysis software for immune sequencing data. Findings of the study overall: Controls showed lower frequencies than patients for a few TRBV segments, and TRBV5-6, TRBV5-1 and TRBV20-1 were among these.

The V end lost 2 bases, the J end lost 1 base, and 11 bases lay between the germline ends. The CDR3 runs to 15 residues. Germline V gene data show CDR1 as MGHDK and CDR2 as SYGVNS. Carried by the TCR beta cDNA libraries were unique molecular identifiers. TCRdb called the PCR reads again in MiXCR, with one record for every CDR3 protein. The data contain about 820,000 distinct CDR3 sequences, approximately 50% of them singletons. In regard to this clonotype: The target antigen is unknown.

The receptor was derived from a girl aged 5-17 years with multiple sclerosis. The sequencing sample was made of blood. The genes are TRBV25-1 and TRBJ2-5, with D perhaps matching TRBD1 (6 bases). In DNA form, the CDR3 reads TGTGCCAGCAGTGAAGGGACACCTCTCCAAGAGACCCAGTACTTC. Residues: CASSEGTPLQETQYF. The variable domain in full, with the rest retrieved from reference TRBV25-1 and TRBJ2-5, is EADIYQTPRYLVIGTGKKITLECSQTMGHDKMYWYQQDPGMELHLIHYSYGVNSTEKGDLSSESTVSRIRTEHFPLTLESARPSHTSQYLCASSEGTPLQETQYFGPGTRLLVL.